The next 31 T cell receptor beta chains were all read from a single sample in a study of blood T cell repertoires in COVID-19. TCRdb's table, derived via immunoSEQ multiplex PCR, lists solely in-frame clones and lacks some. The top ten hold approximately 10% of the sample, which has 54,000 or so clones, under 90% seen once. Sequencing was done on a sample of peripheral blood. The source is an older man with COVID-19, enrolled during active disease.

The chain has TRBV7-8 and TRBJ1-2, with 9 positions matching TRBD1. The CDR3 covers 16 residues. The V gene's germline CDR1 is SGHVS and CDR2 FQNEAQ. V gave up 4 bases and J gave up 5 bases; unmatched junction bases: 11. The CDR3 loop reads CASSSIRTGVGYGYTF. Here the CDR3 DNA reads TGTGCCAGCAGCTCTATTCGGACAGGGGTAGGGTATGGCTACACCTTC.

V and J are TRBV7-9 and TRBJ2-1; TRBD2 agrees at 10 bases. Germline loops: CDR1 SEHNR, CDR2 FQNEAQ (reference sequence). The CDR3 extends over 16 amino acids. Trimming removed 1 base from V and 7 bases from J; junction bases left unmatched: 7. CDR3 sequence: CASSLGAAGGQNEQFF. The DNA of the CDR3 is TGTGCCAGCAGCTTAGGGGCAGCGGGGGGGCAAAATGAGCAGTTCTTC. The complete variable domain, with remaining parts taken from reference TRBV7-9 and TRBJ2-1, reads DTGVSQNPRHKITKRGQNVTFRCDPISEHNRLYWYRQTLGQGPEFLTYFQNEAQLEKSRLLSDRFSAERPKGSFSTLEIQRTEQGDSAMYLCASSLGAAGGQNEQFFGPGTRLTVL.

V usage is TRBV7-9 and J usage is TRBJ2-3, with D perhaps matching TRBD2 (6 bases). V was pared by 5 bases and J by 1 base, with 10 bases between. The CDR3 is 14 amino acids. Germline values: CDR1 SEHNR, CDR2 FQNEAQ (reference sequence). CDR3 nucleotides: TGTGCCAGCAGCGGTAGCGGTCGCACAGATACGCAGTATTTT. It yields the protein CASSGSGRTDTQYF.

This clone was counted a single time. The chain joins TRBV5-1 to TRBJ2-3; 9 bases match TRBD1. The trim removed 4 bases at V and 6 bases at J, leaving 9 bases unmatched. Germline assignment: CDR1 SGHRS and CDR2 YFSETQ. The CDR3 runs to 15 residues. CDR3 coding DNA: TGCGCCAGCAGCCGGGACAGGGCACCGCCGGATACGCAGTATTTT. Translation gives CASSRDRAPPDTQYF. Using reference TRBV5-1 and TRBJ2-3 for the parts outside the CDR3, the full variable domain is KAGVTQTPRYLIKTRGQQVTLSCSPISGHRSVSWYQQTPGQGLQFLFEYFSETQRNKGNFPGRFSGRQFSNSRSEMNVSTLELGDSALYLCASSRDRAPPDTQYFGPGTRLTVL.

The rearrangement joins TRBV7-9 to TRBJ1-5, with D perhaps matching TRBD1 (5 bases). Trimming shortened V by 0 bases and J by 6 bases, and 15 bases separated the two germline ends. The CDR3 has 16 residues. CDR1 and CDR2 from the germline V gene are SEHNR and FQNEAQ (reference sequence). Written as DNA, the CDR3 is TGTGCCAGCAGCTTAGCGGGGCAGGGAACTGGTCAGCCCCAGCATTTT. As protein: CASSLAGQGTGQPQHF.

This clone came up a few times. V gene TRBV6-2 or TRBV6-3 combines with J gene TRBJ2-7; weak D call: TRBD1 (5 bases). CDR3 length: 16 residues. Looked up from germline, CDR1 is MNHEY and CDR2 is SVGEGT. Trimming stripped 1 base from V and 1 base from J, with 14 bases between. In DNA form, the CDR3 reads TGTGCCAGCAGTTACTTCAGGGTGGGTATTTCCTACGAGCAGTACTTC. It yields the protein CASSYFRVGISYEQYF.

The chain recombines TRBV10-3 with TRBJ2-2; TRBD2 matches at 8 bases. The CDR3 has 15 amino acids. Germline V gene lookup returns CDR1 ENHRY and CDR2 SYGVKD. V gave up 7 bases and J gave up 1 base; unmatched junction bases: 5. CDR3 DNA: TGTGCCATCACCAGGAGCGGGGGGAACACCGGGGAGCTGTTTTTT. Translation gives CAITRSGGNTGELFF.

The DNA of the CDR3 is TGTGCCAGCTCACCGGGACTAGCGGGAGTTGCGAACACCGGGGAGCTGTTTTTT. It translates to CASSPGLAGVANTGELFF. The chain carries TRBV18 and TRBJ2-2, with TRBD2 matching over 14 bases. The CDR3 sequence is 18 residues long. CDR1 is KGHSH, CDR2 LQKENI, per germline. Trimming at V came to 3 bases and at J to 0 bases, leaving 3 bases not matched to a gene. The whole variable domain, filled in from reference TRBV18 and TRBJ2-2, reads NAGVMQNPRHLVRRRGQEARLRCSPMKGHSHVYWYRQLPEEGLKFMVYLQKENIIDESGMPKERFSAEFPKEGPSILRIQQVVRGDSAAYFCASSPGLAGVANTGELFFGEGSRLTVL.

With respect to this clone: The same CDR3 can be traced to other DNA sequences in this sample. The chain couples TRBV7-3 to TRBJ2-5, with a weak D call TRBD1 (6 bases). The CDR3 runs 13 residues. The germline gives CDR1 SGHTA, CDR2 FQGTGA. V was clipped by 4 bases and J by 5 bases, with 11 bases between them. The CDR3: CASSSGQGETQYF. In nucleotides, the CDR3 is TGTGCCAGCAGCTCGGGCCAGGGGGAGACCCAGTACTTC.

Here the CDR3 reads CASSFTGSMNTEAFF. CDR3 DNA: TGCGCCAGCAGCTTTACCGGGAGCATGAACACTGAAGCTTTCTTT. This chain connects TRBV5-1 to TRBJ1-1; D is undetermined. The CDR3 runs to 15 residues. Per the germline V gene, CDR1 is SGHRS and CDR2 is YFSETQ. Trimming cost V 2 bases and J 0 bases, with 11 bases left between them.

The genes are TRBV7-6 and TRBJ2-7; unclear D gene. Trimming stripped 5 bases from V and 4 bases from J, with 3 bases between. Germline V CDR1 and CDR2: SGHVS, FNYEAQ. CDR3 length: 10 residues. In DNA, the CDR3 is TGTGCCAGCAGCCCATACGAGCAGTACTTC. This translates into CASSPYEQYF.

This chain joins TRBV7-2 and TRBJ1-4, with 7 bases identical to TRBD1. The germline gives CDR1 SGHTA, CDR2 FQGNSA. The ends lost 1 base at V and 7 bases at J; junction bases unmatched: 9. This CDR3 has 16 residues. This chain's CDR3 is CASSLGMGTVTEKLFF. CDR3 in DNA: TGTGCCAGCAGCTTAGGAATGGGGACAGTCACTGAAAAACTGTTTTTT. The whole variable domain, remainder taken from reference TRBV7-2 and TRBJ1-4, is GAGVSQSPSNKVTEKGKDVELRCDPISGHTALYWYRQSLGQGLEFLIYFQGNSAPDKSGLPSDRFSAERTGGSVSTLTIQRTQQEDSAVYLCASSLGMGTVTEKLFFGSGTQLSVL.

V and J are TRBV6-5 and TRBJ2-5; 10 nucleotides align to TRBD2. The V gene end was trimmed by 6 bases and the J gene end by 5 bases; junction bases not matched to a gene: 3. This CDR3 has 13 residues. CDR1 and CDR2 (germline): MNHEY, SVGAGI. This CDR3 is CASRGLATETQYF. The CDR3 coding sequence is TGTGCCAGCAGGGGACTAGCGACGGAGACCCAGTACTTC.

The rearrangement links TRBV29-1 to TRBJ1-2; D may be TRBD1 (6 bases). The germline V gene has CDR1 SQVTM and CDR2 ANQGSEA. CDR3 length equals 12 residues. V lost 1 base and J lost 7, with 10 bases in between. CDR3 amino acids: CSVEVGAGGYTF. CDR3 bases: TGCAGCGTTGAAGTGGGGGCTGGTGGCTACACCTTC.

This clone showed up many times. CDR3 protein: CASSPGPGGYSNQPQHF. The CDR3 DNA sequence: TGCGCCAGCAGCCCGGGACCCGGGGGATATAGCAATCAGCCCCAGCATTTT. This chain joins TRBV4-1 and TRBJ1-5; D possibly corresponds to TRBD1 (5 bases). V was pared by 4 bases and J by 0 bases, with 16 bases between. Germline lookup yields CDR1 MGHRA and CDR2 YSYEKL. The CDR3 extends over 17 amino acids.

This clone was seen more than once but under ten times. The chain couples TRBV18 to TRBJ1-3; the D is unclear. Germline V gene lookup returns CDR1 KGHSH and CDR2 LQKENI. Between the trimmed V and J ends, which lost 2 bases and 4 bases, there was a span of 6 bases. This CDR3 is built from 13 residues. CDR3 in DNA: TGTGCCAGCTCACCAATGGGCGGAAACACCATATATTTT. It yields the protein CASSPMGGNTIYF.

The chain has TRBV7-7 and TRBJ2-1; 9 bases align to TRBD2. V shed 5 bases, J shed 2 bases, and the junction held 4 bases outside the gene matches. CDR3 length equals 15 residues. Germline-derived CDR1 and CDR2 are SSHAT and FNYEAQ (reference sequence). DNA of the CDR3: TGTGCCAGCAGCCCTAGCGGGACTCCCTACAATGAGCAGTTCTTC. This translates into CASSPSGTPYNEQFF.

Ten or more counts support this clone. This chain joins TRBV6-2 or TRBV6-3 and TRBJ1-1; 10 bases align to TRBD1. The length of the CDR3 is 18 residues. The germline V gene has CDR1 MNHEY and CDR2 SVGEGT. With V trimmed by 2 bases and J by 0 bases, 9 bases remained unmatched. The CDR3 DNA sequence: TGTGCCAGCAGTTACCCCCTGGGACAGGGGACGGTGAACACTGAAGCTTTCTTT. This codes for CASSYPLGQGTVNTEAFF.

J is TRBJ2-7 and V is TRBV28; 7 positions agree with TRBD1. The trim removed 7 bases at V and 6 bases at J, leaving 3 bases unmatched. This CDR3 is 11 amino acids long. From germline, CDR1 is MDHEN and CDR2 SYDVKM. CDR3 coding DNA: TGTGCCAGCAACACAGGGGTCGAGCAGTACTTC. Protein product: CASNTGVEQYF.

CDR3: CASSLRTGGNQPQHF. The CDR3 bases are TGTGCCAGCAGCTTGCGGACAGGCGGTAATCAGCCCCAGCATTTT. The V gene is TRBV7-2, the J gene TRBJ1-5; 7 bases are a match to TRBD1. After removal of 3 bases from V and 4 bases from J, the junction contained 6 bases not matched to a gene. The CDR3 is 15 residues long. CDR1 is SGHTA and CDR2 is FQGNSA in the germline V gene.

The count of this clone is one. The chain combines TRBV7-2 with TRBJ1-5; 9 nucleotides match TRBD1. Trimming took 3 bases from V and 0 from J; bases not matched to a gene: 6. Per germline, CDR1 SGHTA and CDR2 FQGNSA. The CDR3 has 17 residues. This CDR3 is CASSLTGTGHSNQPQHF. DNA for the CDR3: TGTGCCAGCAGCTTGACCGGGACAGGGCATAGCAATCAGCCCCAGCATTTT.

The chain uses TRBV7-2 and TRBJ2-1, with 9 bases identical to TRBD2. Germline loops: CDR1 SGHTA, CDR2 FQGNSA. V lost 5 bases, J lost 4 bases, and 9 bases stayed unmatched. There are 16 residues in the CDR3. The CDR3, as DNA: TGTGCCAGCAGCACTAGAGCGGGGGGAGGATACAATGAGCAGTTCTTC. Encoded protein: CASSTRAGGGYNEQFF.

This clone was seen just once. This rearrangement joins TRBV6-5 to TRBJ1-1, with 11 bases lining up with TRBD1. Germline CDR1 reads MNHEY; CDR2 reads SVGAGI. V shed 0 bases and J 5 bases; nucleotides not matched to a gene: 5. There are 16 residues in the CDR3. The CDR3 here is CASSYSKDRGQTEAFF. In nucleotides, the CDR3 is TGTGCCAGCAGTTACTCGAAGGACAGGGGGCAAACTGAAGCTTTCTTT.

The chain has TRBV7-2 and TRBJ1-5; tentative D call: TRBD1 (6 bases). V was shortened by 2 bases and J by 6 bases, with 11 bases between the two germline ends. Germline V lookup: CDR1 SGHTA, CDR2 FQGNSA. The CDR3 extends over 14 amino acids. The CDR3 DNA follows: TGTGCCAGCAGCTTAACCCAGGGGCGTCAGCCCCAGCATTTT. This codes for CASSLTQGRQPQHF.

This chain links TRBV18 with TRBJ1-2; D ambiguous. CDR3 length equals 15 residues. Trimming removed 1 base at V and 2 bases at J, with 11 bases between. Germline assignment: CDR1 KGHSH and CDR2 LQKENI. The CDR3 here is CASSPQRQPNYGYTF. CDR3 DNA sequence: TGTGCCAGCTCACCACAGAGGCAGCCAAACTATGGCTACACCTTC. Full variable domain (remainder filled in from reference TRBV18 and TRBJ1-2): NAGVMQNPRHLVRRRGQEARLRCSPMKGHSHVYWYRQLPEEGLKFMVYLQKENIIDESGMPKERFSAEFPKEGPSILRIQQVVRGDSAAYFCASSPQRQPNYGYTFGSGTRLTVV.

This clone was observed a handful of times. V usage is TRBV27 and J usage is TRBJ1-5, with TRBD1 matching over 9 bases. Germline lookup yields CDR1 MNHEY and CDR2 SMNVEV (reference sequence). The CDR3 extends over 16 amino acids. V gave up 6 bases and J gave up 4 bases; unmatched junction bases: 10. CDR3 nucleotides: TGTGCCAGCAGCCAAAGGGGTGGACAGGGGAATCAGCCCCAGCATTTT. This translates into CASSQRGGQGNQPQHF.

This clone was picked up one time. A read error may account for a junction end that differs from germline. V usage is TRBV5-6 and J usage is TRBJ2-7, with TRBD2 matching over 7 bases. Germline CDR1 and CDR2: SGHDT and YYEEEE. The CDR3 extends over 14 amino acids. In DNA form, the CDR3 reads TGTGCCAGCAGCTCGGTGGGAGGGGCTACCAGTTCGGACTTC. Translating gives CASSSVGGATSSDF.

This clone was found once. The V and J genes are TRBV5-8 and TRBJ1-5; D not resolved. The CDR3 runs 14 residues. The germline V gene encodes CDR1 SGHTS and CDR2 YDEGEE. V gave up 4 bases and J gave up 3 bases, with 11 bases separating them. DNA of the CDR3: TGTGCCAGCAGCCGCTGGGCAGTCAATCAGCCCCAGCATTTT. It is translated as CASSRWAVNQPQHF.

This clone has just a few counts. This chain's CDR3 is CSVDLPNRGETEAFF. In DNA, the CDR3 is TGCAGCGTTGATTTGCCAAACAGGGGAGAAACTGAAGCTTTCTTT. The V gene is TRBV29-1, the J gene TRBJ1-1; 7 nucleotides match TRBD1. The CDR3 totals 15 residues. V lost 3 bases to trimming and J lost 5 bases; unmatched junction nucleotides: 12. In germline, CDR1 is SQVTM, CDR2 ANQGSEA.

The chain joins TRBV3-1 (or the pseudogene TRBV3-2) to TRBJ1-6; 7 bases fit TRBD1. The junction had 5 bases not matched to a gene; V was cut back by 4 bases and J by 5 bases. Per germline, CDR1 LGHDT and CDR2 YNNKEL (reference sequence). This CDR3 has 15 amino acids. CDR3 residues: CASSPSGTDNSPLHF. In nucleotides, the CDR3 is TGTGCCAGCAGCCCTTCCGGGACAGATAATTCACCCCTCCACTTT.

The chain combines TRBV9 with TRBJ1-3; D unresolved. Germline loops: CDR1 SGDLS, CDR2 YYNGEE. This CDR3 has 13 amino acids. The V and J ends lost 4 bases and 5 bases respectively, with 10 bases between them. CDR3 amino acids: CASSTGSRNTIYF. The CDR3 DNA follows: TGTGCCAGCAGCACGGGGAGTCGAAACACCATATATTTT.